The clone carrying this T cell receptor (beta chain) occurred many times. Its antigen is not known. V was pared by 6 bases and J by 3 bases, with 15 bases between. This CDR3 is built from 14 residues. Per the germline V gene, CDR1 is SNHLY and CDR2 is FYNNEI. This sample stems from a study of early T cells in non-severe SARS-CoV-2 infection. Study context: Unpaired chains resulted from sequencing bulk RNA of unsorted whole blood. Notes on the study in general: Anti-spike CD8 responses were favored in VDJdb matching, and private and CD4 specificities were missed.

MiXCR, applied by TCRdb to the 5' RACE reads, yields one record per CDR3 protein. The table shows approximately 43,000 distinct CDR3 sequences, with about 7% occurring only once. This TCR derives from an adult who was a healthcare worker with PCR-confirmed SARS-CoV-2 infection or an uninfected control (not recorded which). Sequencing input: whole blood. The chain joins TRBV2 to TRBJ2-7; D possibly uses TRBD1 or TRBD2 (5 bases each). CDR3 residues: CASSEAGDDYEQYF. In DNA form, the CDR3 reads TGTGCCAGCAGCGAGGCCGGGGACGACTACGAGCAGTACTTC.